One sample yielded the 20 T cell receptor beta chains listed below, sequenced in a study of post-analysis software for immune sequencing data. Each TCR beta cDNA library carried unique molecular identifiers. Each CDR3 protein is one row after TCRdb ran MiXCR on the PCR reads. The data hold roughly 800,000 distinct CDR3 sequences, with 25% to 30% observed a single time. Their specific antigens are unknown. Findings and caveats of the study: In patients, about 5 TRBV segments were more frequent than in controls, with TRBV5-6, TRBV5-1 and TRBV20-1 among them.

Sequences were obtained from blood. Receptors were obtained from a girl aged 10 to 17 with multiple sclerosis.

V gene TRBV12-3 or TRBV12-4 combines with J gene TRBJ2-2, with a tentative D call TRBD1 (6 bases). Trimming pared 3 bases from V and 7 bases from J, leaving 6 bases between. The CDR3 covers 12 residues. As DNA, the CDR3 is TGTGCCAGCAGTTTCAGGGGCGGGGAGCTGTTTTTT. Translating it yields CASSFRGGELFF.

This clonotype was counted a few times. The J gene is TRBJ2-7, the V gene TRBV7-9; D unresolved. The CDR3 has 13 residues. Trimming took 5 bases from V and 3 from J, leaving 11 bases between them. Germline V CDR1 and CDR2: SEHNR, FQNEAQ (reference sequence). DNA for the CDR3: TGTGCCAGCAGCCCCCGGCGCGTCTACGAGCAGTACTTC. Translation: CASSPRRVYEQYF.

The gene calls are TRBV24-1 and TRBJ2-3, with 9 nucleotides matching TRBD1. V lost 6 bases, J lost 6 bases, and 3 bases stayed unmatched. The germline CDR1 and CDR2 sequences are KGHDR and SFDVKD. The CDR3 is 13 amino acids. The DNA for the CDR3 is TGTGCCACCAGTAACAGGGGGCTTGATACGCAGTATTTT. Its translation: CATSNRGLDTQYF.

The genes are TRBV14 and TRBJ2-3, with 7 bases identical to TRBD2. CDR3 length: 15 residues. CDR1 SGHDN and CDR2 FVKESK come from the germline V gene. J was trimmed by 1 base and V by 4 bases; bases with no gene match: 5. The CDR3 loop reads CASSPPGGGTDTQYF. Written as DNA, the CDR3 is TGTGCCAGCAGCCCCCCGGGGGGAGGCACAGATACGCAGTATTTT.

This chain uses TRBV20-1 with TRBJ2-1, with no clear D. The CDR3 is 14 residues long. Germline V gene sequence: CDR1 DFQATT, CDR2 SNEGSKA (reference sequence). V lost 5 bases and J 2 bases, leaving 13 bases between the germline ends. CDR3 nucleotide sequence: TGCAGTGCTTATGGGGTTAGGCCCTACAATGAGCAGTTCTTC. Its protein is CSAYGVRPYNEQFF.

This clonotype has only a few counts. This rearrangement joins TRBV20-1 to TRBJ2-7; no definite D call. The CDR3 is 13 residues long. CDR1 and CDR2 (germline): DFQATT, SNEGSKA (reference sequence). V lost 3 bases and J lost 2, with 11 bases in between. CDR3 coding DNA: TGCAGTGCTAGTGCAGCTTCGGCCTACGAGCAGTACTTC. This codes for CSASAASAYEQYF.

This clonotype was detected a few times. V usage is TRBV28 and J usage is TRBJ2-3; no clear D. Per the germline V gene, CDR1 is MDHEN and CDR2 is SYDVKM. Trimming removed 5 bases at V and 1 base at J, with 16 bases between. The CDR3 totals 16 residues. CDR3: CASSPVRVAGTDTQYF. In DNA form, the CDR3 reads TGTGCCAGCAGTCCAGTCCGGGTAGCCGGCACAGATACGCAGTATTTT.

This clonotype has more than one count but fewer than ten. J is TRBJ2-1 and V is TRBV5-1; D might be TRBD2 (5 bases). CDR1 and CDR2 (germline): SGHRS, YFSETQ. V lost 0 bases to trimming and J lost 3 bases, with 10 bases between them. The CDR3 totals 15 residues. CDR3 loop: CASSLGLAHYNEQFF. For the CDR3, the DNA is TGCGCCAGCAGCTTGGGGCTAGCACACTACAATGAGCAGTTCTTC.

With regard to this clonotype: At one end the junction does not follow the germline gene, possibly because of a read error. The V and J genes are TRBV15 and TRBJ2-3; D is ambiguous. The CDR3 spans 14 residues. CDR1 is LNHNV and CDR2 is YYDKDF in the germline V gene (reference sequence). The CDR3 loop is CATSDPGLADTQCF. CDR3 sequence (DNA): TGTGCCACCAGTGACCCGGGTTTAGCAGATACGCAGTGTTTT.

Only a few counts were recorded for this clonotype. The chain joins TRBV6-6 to TRBJ2-5; 11 bases are a match to TRBD1. CDR3 length: 15 amino acids. Germline CDR1 and CDR2: MNHNY and SVGAGI (reference sequence). The trim removed 7 bases at V and 4 bases at J, leaving 8 bases unmatched. The DNA of the CDR3 is TGTGCCAGCACTGCCGGACAGGGGGCTGGAGAGACCCAGTACTTC. Its translation: CASTAGQGAGETQYF.

The J gene is TRBJ1-6, the V gene TRBV20-1; D uncertain. Germline CDR1 reads DFQATT; CDR2 reads SNEGSKA (reference sequence). The CDR3 sequence is 15 residues long. Here the CDR3 DNA reads TGCGGCCCCGGGAGGGAATTTTCTAATAATTCACCCCTCCACTTT. This encodes CGPGREFSNNSPLHF.

Regarding this clonotype: An end of the junction differs from the germline gene, which may be a read error. This sequence joins TRBV20-1 and TRBJ2-5; 7 positions match TRBD2. The CDR3 is 18 residues long. The germline V gene has CDR1 DFQATT and CDR2 SNEGSKA (reference sequence). The CDR3, as DNA: TGCAGTGCTAGACCCTACAACCGGGGGGATCCTCGAAGGGAGACCCTGTACTTC. As protein: CSARPYNRGDPRRETLYF.

DNA for the CDR3: TGTGCCAGCAGCTTAGGGAGGTCAGGGAGTGAGCAGTTCTTC. It translates to CASSLGRSGSEQFF. V is TRBV7-2 and J is TRBJ2-1; D possibly matches TRBD1 or TRBD2 (5 bases each). Between the trimmed V and J ends, which lost 1 base and 9 bases, there was a span of 13 bases. The germline V gene has CDR1 SGHTA and CDR2 FQGNSA. The CDR3 consists of 14 residues.

Of note for this clonotype: One end of the junction fails to match germline, which may point to a read error. V gene TRBV7-9 combines with J gene TRBJ2-4; maybe TRBD1 (5 bases). Germline assignment: CDR1 SEHNR and CDR2 FQNEAQ (reference sequence). The CDR3 is 17 residues long. The chain's CDR3 is CASNLPESGIAKNIQYF. For the CDR3, the DNA is TGTGCCAGCAACTTACCCGAGTCAGGGATAGCCAAAAACATTCAGTACTTC. The complete variable domain, with remaining parts taken from reference TRBV7-9 and TRBJ2-4, reads DTGVSQNPRHKITKRGQNVTFRCDPISEHNRLYWYRQTLGQGPEFLTYFQNEAQLEKSRLLSDRFSAERPKGSFSTLEIQRTEQGDSAMYLCASNLPESGIAKNIQYFGAGTRLSVL.

The chain combines TRBV20-1 with TRBJ2-5; D could derive from TRBD1 or TRBD2 (5 bases each). This CDR3 region has 14 residues. Germline V CDR1 and CDR2: DFQATT, SNEGSKA (reference sequence). V was cut by 8 bases and J by 4 bases, with 20 bases left in between. CDR3 amino acids: CSISYGAYRETQYF. The DNA for the CDR3 is TGCAGTATTTCCTACGGGGCCTATCGAGAGACCCAGTACTTC.

This clonotype came up a few times. This rearrangement joins TRBV7-2 to TRBJ2-3, with D hard to call. The CDR3 is 15 amino acids. Germline lookup yields CDR1 SGHTA and CDR2 FQGNSA. Trimming removed 3 bases from V and 4 bases from J, with 14 bases in between. DNA for the CDR3: TGTGCCAGCAGCTTCGGGCGGAGTAAGGCAGATACGCAGTATTTT. It yields the protein CASSFGRSKADTQYF.

This clonotype was counted only a few times. The chain recombines TRBV9 with TRBJ2-1; D is unresolved. V lost 0 bases and J lost 0, with 10 bases in between. Germline assignment: CDR1 SGDLS and CDR2 YYNGEE. CDR3 length: 16 amino acids. The CDR3, as DNA: TGTGCCAGCAGCGTAGGTCGGGCTAGCTCCTACAATGAGCAGTTCTTC. Protein sequence: CASSVGRASSYNEQFF.

This chain connects TRBV20-1 to TRBJ2-5; either TRBD1 or TRBD2 may fit D (5 bases each). CDR3 length equals 13 residues. The V and J ends lost 5 bases and 4 bases respectively, with 14 bases between them. Germline values: CDR1 DFQATT, CDR2 SNEGSKA (reference sequence). In nucleotides, the CDR3 is TGCAGTGCTTACAGGACTTCGATAGAGACCCAGTACTTC. This encodes CSAYRTSIETQYF.

This chain joins TRBV12-3 or TRBV12-4 and TRBJ2-3; D is unclear. Trimming took 4 bases from V and 3 from J, leaving 14 bases between them. This CDR3 contains 15 residues. DNA of the CDR3: TGTGCCAGCAGTTCCCCCCGCATTTGGACAGATACGCAGTATTTT. As protein: CASSSPRIWTDTQYF.

This chain links TRBV5-8 with TRBJ2-7; no clear D gene. The germline V gene encodes CDR1 SGHTS and CDR2 YDEGEE. V gave up 0 bases and J gave up 2 bases, with 9 bases separating them. This CDR3 comprises 14 residues. CDR3 nucleotide sequence: TGTGCCAGCAGCTTGGTGGTTGTCCCCTACGAGCAGTACTTC. It encodes CASSLVVVPYEQYF. The full variable domain, rest sourced from reference TRBV5-8 and TRBJ2-7, is EAGVTQSPTHLIKTRGQQATLRCSPISGHTSVYWYQQALGLGLQFLLWYDEGEERNRGNFPPRFSGRQFPNYSSELNVNALELEDSALYLCASSLVVVPYEQYFGPGTRLTVT.